What follows are 10 T cell receptor beta chains derived from one specimen sequenced in a study of T cell responses to AZD1222 COVID-19 vaccine. The data were produced by immunoSEQ multiplex PCR, yet TCRdb's version contains in-frame clones alone and is incomplete. The sample holds tens of thousands of clones, around 90% seen once. The specimen comprised peripheral blood, sampled 28 days after the second AZD1222 dose. The receptors shown here come from an adult who received the AZD1222 COVID-19 vaccine.

The chain is built from TRBV10-3 and TRBJ2-2; D is possibly TRBD1 (5 bases). Germline loops: CDR1 ENHRY, CDR2 SYGVKD. This CDR3 is built from 17 residues. Trimming pared 4 bases from V and 0 bases from J, leaving 15 bases between. DNA for the CDR3: TGTGCCATCAGTGCCTCCGTAGGGGCGACGAACACCGGGGAGCTGTTTTTT. Amino acids: CAISASVGATNTGELFF.

J is TRBJ1-1 and V is TRBV6-2 or TRBV6-3, with D tentatively TRBD1 (5 bases). Germline V gives CDR1 MNHEY, CDR2 SVGEGT. The CDR3 is 15 residues long. V lost 5 bases and J 3 bases, leaving 16 bases between the germline ends. CDR3 in DNA: TGTGCCAGCAGTCATGGACCGCTAGGGGACACTGAAGCTTTCTTT. This sequence encodes CASSHGPLGDTEAFF.

This chain uses TRBV4-3 with TRBJ1-5; D perhaps matches TRBD1 (6 bases). CDR3 length: 15 residues. CDR1 LGHNA and CDR2 YSLEER come from the germline V gene. V was clipped by 0 bases and J by 6 bases, with 12 bases between them. The CDR3 loop reads CASSQDRGTGQPQHF. The CDR3 DNA reads TGCGCCAGCAGCCAAGACAGGGGAACGGGTCAGCCCCAGCATTTT.

The chain uses TRBV27 and TRBJ1-4; D remains unclear. V was clipped by 5 bases and J by 1 base, with 11 bases between them. In germline, CDR1 is MNHEY, CDR2 SMNVEV (reference sequence). The CDR3 runs to 15 residues. CDR3 residues: CASSRDGRTNEKLFF. The DNA of the CDR3 is TGTGCCAGCAGTCGGGATGGGAGAACTAATGAAAAACTGTTTTTT. Full variable domain (missing parts from reference TRBV27 and TRBJ1-4): EAQVTQNPRYLITVTGKKLTVTCSQNMNHEYMSWYRQDPGLGLRQIYYSMNVEVTDKGDVPEGYKVSRKEKRNFPLILESPSPNQTSLYFCASSRDGRTNEKLFFGSGTQLSVL.

This chain uses TRBV27 with TRBJ1-6; D is unresolved. Germline V lookup: CDR1 MNHEY, CDR2 SMNVEV (reference sequence). V lost 3 bases and J 11 bases, leaving 14 bases between the germline ends. The CDR3 length is 14 residues. In DNA form, the CDR3 reads TGTGCCAGCAGTTTGACTGGGAATCTTACACCCCTCCACTTT. Translation: CASSLTGNLTPLHF.

This chain connects TRBV12-3 or TRBV12-4 to TRBJ1-5, with D unresolved. Trimming shortened V by 4 bases and J by 6 bases, and 10 bases separated the two germline ends. The CDR3 is made up of 13 amino acids. The CDR3 protein is CASSSTPTQPQHF. Here the CDR3 DNA reads TGTGCCAGCAGTTCGACCCCTACTCAGCCCCAGCATTTT.

This clone was observed a single time. This rearrangement joins TRBV9 to TRBJ1-4; no firm D call. V lost 3 bases and J 4 bases, leaving 10 bases between the germline ends. Germline CDR1 reads SGDLS; CDR2 reads YYNGEE. The length of the CDR3 is 14 residues. The CDR3 loop is CASSAAHSNEKLFF. The CDR3 nucleotides read TGTGCCAGCAGCGCAGCCCACAGTAATGAAAAACTGTTTTTT.

The chain is built from TRBV5-1 and TRBJ2-7, with D possibly TRBD2 on 6 matching bases. Trimming removed 4 bases from V and 4 bases from J, with 18 bases in between. The CDR3 extends over 15 amino acids. The germline V gene encodes CDR1 SGHRS and CDR2 YFSETQ. The CDR3 region is CASSPGSRDLYEQYF. DNA of the CDR3: TGCGCCAGCAGCCCGGGATCCAGGGACTTGTACGAGCAGTACTTC.

The chain has TRBV5-1 and TRBJ2-2, with TRBD1 matching over 7 bases. The J segment lost 3 bases and the V segment lost 4 bases, leaving 3 bases of the junction unmatched. Germline CDR1 reads SGHRS; CDR2 reads YFSETQ. CDR3 size: 14 residues. CDR3 DNA sequence: TGCGCCAGCAGCCCTACAGGGGACACCGGGGAGCTGTTTTTT. Amino acids: CASSPTGDTGELFF.

The gene calls are TRBV5-1 and TRBJ2-7; the D gene is possibly TRBD2 (6 bases). The CDR3 is 17 amino acids. Deletions cut 1 base from V and 6 bases from J, with 23 bases between. Germline V lookup: CDR1 SGHRS, CDR2 YFSETQ. CDR3 in amino acids: CASSLSGSGQGGFEQYF. The CDR3 nucleotides read TGCGCCAGCAGCTTGTCTGGATCAGGCCAGGGAGGTTTCGAGCAGTACTTC.